The sequence of this T cell receptor beta chain was determined in a study of blood T cell repertoires in COVID-19. In its sample, this clone was seen once. Source study methods: Scientists estimated how many nucleated cells there were by amplifying reference gene primers. Using immunoSEQ multiplex PCR, the repertoire was profiled, and TCRdb retains in-frame clones only, with some absent. D and trimming were read from the DNA, whereas the V and J calls and clone size are those reported in that table. The sample consists of roughly 140,000 clones, about 87% of them appearing once. V lost 3 bases and J lost 7; bases outside the gene matches: 8. Germline CDR1 is KGHDR and CDR2 is SFDVKD. This CDR3 comprises 15 residues.

J is TRBJ2-1 and V is TRBV24-1, with TRBD1 matching 7 bases. The sequence came from a woman aged 40 to 55 with acute or convalescent COVID-19. Sequencing was done on a sample of peripheral blood. The CDR3 DNA sequence: TGTGCCACCAGTGATCCCGGACAGGACCCTAATGAGCAGTTCTTC. This encodes CATSDPGQDPNEQFF.